This T cell receptor beta chain was captured in a study of CD8+CD57+ T cells in acquired aplastic anemia. Study-level results: Patients showed no significant difference from controls in CD8+ Simpson's diversity. Some 27 CD8+ CDR3 sequences were shared between patients and controls.

TCR beta VDJ and CDR3 profiling used genomic DNA as template. TCRdb redid the calling of the reads with MiXCR, one entry per CDR3 protein. In the table there are hundreds of thousands of distinct CDR3 sequences, more than 40% of which are singletons. Those patients picked for sequencing had displayed CD8+CD57+ cell expansion on flow cytometry. Concerning this clonotype itself: Its target is not known.

This clonotype was sampled from a human donor with aplastic anemia. The material sequenced was sorted CD4+, CD8+, or CD8+CD57+ T cells (not recorded which) from PBMCs.

The CDR3 DNA reads TGTGCCACCAGGACCGGGACAGGCAACACCGGGGAGCTGTTTTTT. Translating it yields CATRTGTGNTGELFF. V and J are TRBV24-1 and TRBJ2-2; TRBD1 aligns across 8 bases. In germline, CDR1 is KGHDR, CDR2 SFDVKD. V shed 7 bases and J 2 bases; nucleotides not matched to a gene: 5. CDR3 length equals 15 residues.